The clone carrying this TCR beta chain was picked up a small number of times. The data were taken from a study of T cell repertoires in cytomegalovirus infection. TCRdb independently ran MiXCR on the reads; one entry per CDR3 protein. Here the sample spans about 680,000 distinct CDR3 sequences, 20% to 25% being singletons. Germline assignment: CDR1 MNHEY and CDR2 SVGEGT. V was shortened by 10 bases and J by 4 bases, with 10 bases between the two germline ends. CDR3 size: 11 residues. This TCR was recovered from a human donor in good health (CMV status not recorded). Some clones in this sample may be carry-over from other donors' samples. The sample comprised CD8+ T cells from PBMCs. The chain recombines TRBV6-2 or TRBV6-3 with TRBJ1-1; the D is unclear. The CDR3 sequence is CAISTFTEAFF. The CDR3 coding sequence is TGTGCCATATCGACGTTCACTGAAGCTTTCTTT.